The entry below gives a single TCR beta chain sequence along with its context. Its cognate antigen is unknown. The data belong to a study of blood T cells in healthy people across ages. Next came a second PCR, run for about 7 to 11 cycles, which used a sample-barcoded 5' primer along with a J-beta primer mix. One entry per CDR3 protein, called by TCRdb with MiXCR from the 5' RACE reads. There are fewer than 650,000 distinct CDR3 sequences in the sample; roughly a quarter occur only once, and over 3.5% lies in the top ten. The extraction recovered at least 5 micrograms of total RNA per sample. Findings and limits, study-wide: Naive T cell percentage strongly correlated with TCR beta diversity. Naive and antigen-experienced cells could not be conclusively compared, given unsorted PBMCs.

The data also belong to a second study, concerning T cells of mothers and their children. From that report: During the second PCR, the M1S primer introduced sample barcodes along with 2-4 random nucleotides.

The sequencing input was blood. The clonotype was recovered from a boy aged 2 to 10 in good health.

The chain's CDR3 is CASSPLPGGGYTF. CDR3 in DNA: TGTGCCAGCAGCCCCCTCCCCGGGGGCGGCTACACCTTC. This sequence joins TRBV7-6 and TRBJ1-2; possibly TRBD1 for D (6 bases). The germline CDR1 and CDR2 sequences are SGHVS and FNYEAQ. The CDR3 is 13 amino acids. The V end lost 5 bases, the J end lost 8 bases, and 15 bases lay between the germline ends.